One and the same sample provided the 16 T cell receptor beta chains below, sequenced in a study of cytomegalovirus exposure and HLA in healthy donors. In the PCR, 60 Vbeta and 13 Jbeta primers were used. Here immunoSEQ multiplex PCR was the method, and the copy in TCRdb shows in-frame clones only, minus some. Among a few hundred thousand clones, about four fifths were seen once, and the ten largest hold 2%. The specimen was PBMCs. The receptor set was obtained from a middle-aged woman in good health and CMV-seropositive.

The chain couples TRBV4-3 to TRBJ2-3; D perhaps matches TRBD1 (5 bases). The CDR3 runs to 13 residues. Deletions cut 2 bases from V and 13 bases from J, with 16 bases between. Germline CDR1 reads LGHNA; CDR2 reads YSLEER. CDR3 nucleotides: TGCGCCAGCAGCCAAACTGACAGACGACTTGAGTATTTT. Its translation: CASSQTDRRLEYF.

This chain uses TRBV6-5 with TRBJ1-2; D call uncertain. V shed 6 bases and J shed 6 bases, with 14 bases lying between them. Germline V lookup: CDR1 MNHEY, CDR2 SVGAGI. The CDR3 spans 13 residues. The CDR3 is CASSPGARDGYTF. The DNA for the CDR3 is TGTGCCAGCAGCCCCGGTGCCCGAGATGGCTACACCTTC.

The chain combines TRBV10-3 with TRBJ2-3, with a possible D match to TRBD1 (6 bases). The CDR3 totals 14 residues. V was shortened by 6 bases and J by 3 bases, with 13 bases between the two germline ends. From germline, CDR1 is ENHRY and CDR2 SYGVKD. The CDR3 DNA sequence: TGTGCCATCAGCGCGCAAACAGGGACAGATACGCAGTATTTT. This gives the protein CAISAQTGTDTQYF.

The chain recombines TRBV27 with TRBJ2-7, with a tentative D call TRBD1 (6 bases). The length of the CDR3 is 13 residues. Trimming pared 10 bases from V and 4 bases from J, leaving 17 bases between. Germline CDR1 is MNHEY and CDR2 is SMNVEV (reference sequence). This CDR3 reads CATRGYGAYEQYF. Written as DNA, the CDR3 is TGTGCCACCAGGGGTTATGGAGCGTACGAGCAGTACTTC.

The V and J genes are TRBV6-5 and TRBJ1-1; D ambiguous. CDR3 length: 15 residues. V dropped 4 bases and J dropped 4 bases, with 16 bases sitting between them. Germline CDR1 reads MNHEY; CDR2 reads SVGAGI. CDR3 region: CASSSPGLVGTEAFF. CDR3 bases: TGTGCCAGCAGTTCCCCAGGCCTGGTTGGCACTGAAGCTTTCTTT.

This sequence joins TRBV18 and TRBJ1-1, with 7 bases aligning to TRBD1. The J segment lost 2 bases and the V segment lost 3 bases, leaving 3 bases of the junction unmatched. CDR1 and CDR2 (germline): KGHSH, LQKENI. The CDR3 consists of 14 residues. The CDR3 protein is CASSPTGLNTEAFF. DNA for the CDR3: TGTGCCAGCTCACCGACAGGGCTAAACACTGAAGCTTTCTTT.

The gene calls are TRBV4-2 and TRBJ2-2, with 8 bases lining up with TRBD2. CDR1 is LGHNA and CDR2 is YNFKEQ in the germline V gene. This CDR3 comprises 15 residues. The J segment lost 6 bases and the V segment lost 4 bases, leaving 7 bases of the junction unmatched. CDR3 in amino acids: CASSPLAEGAGELFF. The CDR3 coding sequence is TGTGCCAGCAGCCCACTAGCGGAGGGGGCCGGGGAGCTGTTTTTT.

J is TRBJ1-4 and V is TRBV11-2; weak D call: TRBD1 (6 bases). Germline CDR1 and CDR2: SGHAT and FQNNGV. This CDR3 region has 17 residues. Trimming took off 2 bases at V and 6 bases at J, with 19 bases between the two ends. For the CDR3, the DNA is TGTGCCAGCAGCTTACGGCAGGGGAGCCGAGCTGATGAAAAACTGTTTTTT. It codes for CASSLRQGSRADEKLFF.

V gene TRBV11-2 combines with J gene TRBJ2-1, with 7 nucleotides matching TRBD2. V gave up 3 bases and J gave up 7 bases; unmatched junction bases: 6. This CDR3 has 14 amino acids. Germline-derived CDR1 and CDR2 are SGHAT and FQNNGV. CDR3 DNA sequence: TGTGCCAGCAGCTTCGGGGGGACGGGGAATGAGCAGTTCTTC. This codes for CASSFGGTGNEQFF.

J is TRBJ2-7 and V is TRBV10-3; 8 bases map to TRBD2. Germline V gene data show CDR1 as ENHRY and CDR2 as SYGVKD. This CDR3 contains 16 residues. V shed 4 bases, J shed 5 bases, and the junction held 13 bases outside the gene matches. DNA for the CDR3: TGTGCCATCAGTGCCATAGCGGGGCCGGGGATCCACGAGCAGTACTTC. Protein product: CAISAIAGPGIHEQYF.

This clone was counted a single time. V and J are TRBV6-1 and TRBJ2-3, with TRBD2 matching over 8 bases. Germline loops: CDR1 MNHNS, CDR2 SASEGT. V was clipped by 4 bases and J by 6 bases; unmatched bases: 3. The CDR3 runs to 13 residues. In DNA form, the CDR3 reads TGTGCCAGCAGTGCCACTAGCGGTGATACGCAGTATTTT. Protein product: CASSATSGDTQYF.

J is TRBJ2-7 and V is TRBV6-6; 11 bases are shared with TRBD1. J gave up 0 bases and V 6 bases, and 7 bases lay outside the gene matches. Germline values: CDR1 MNHNY, CDR2 SVGAGI (reference sequence). CDR3 length equals 16 residues. CDR3 sequence: CASRSTGTGGSYEQYF. The CDR3, as DNA: TGTGCCAGCAGATCTACCGGGACAGGGGGCTCCTACGAGCAGTACTTC.

This chain connects TRBV25-1 to TRBJ2-7; 7 bases fit TRBD1. V was pared by 5 bases and J by 6 bases, with 7 bases of the junction left unmatched. Germline values: CDR1 MGHDK, CDR2 SYGVNS. The CDR3 is made up of 13 amino acids. The CDR3 spells CASSKTGLAEQYF. The CDR3 DNA reads TGTGCCAGCAGTAAGACAGGGCTAGCCGAGCAGTACTTC.

V and J are TRBV12-5 and TRBJ2-1, with TRBD2 identical over 13 bases. This CDR3 has 17 residues. CDR1 is LGHNT, CDR2 FRNRAP, per germline. The J segment lost 5 bases and the V segment lost 0 bases, leaving 4 bases of the junction unmatched. The DNA for the CDR3 is TGTGCTAGTGGTTTGGTACTAGCGGGAGGGTTGAACAATGAGCAGTTCTTC. As protein: CASGLVLAGGLNNEQFF.

This clone was seen a handful of times. V and J are TRBV30 and TRBJ2-5, with D perhaps matching TRBD2 (5 bases). The CDR3 is 13 residues long. The germline gives CDR1 GTSNPN, CDR2 SVGIG (reference sequence). The V end was cut by 1 base, the J end by 7 bases, with 13 bases between. The CDR3, as DNA: TGTGCCTGGAGTGCAACTTCAGAGGGGACCCAGTACTTC. As protein: CAWSATSEGTQYF.

The chain uses TRBV7-3 and TRBJ1-4; D unclear. The CDR3 has 15 amino acids. Germline V lookup: CDR1 SGHTA, CDR2 FQGTGA. V gave up 0 bases and J gave up 7 bases, with 12 bases separating them. CDR3: CASSLTPRCFEKLFF. CDR3 nucleotide sequence: TGTGCCAGCAGCTTAACCCCACGGTGTTTTGAAAAACTGTTTTTT. Drawing the rest from reference TRBV7-3 and TRBJ1-4, the complete variable domain is GAGVSQTPSNKVTEKGKYVELRCDPISGHTALYWYRQSLGQGPEFLIYFQGTGAADDSGLPNDRFFAVRPEGSVSTLKIQRTERGDSAVYLCASSLTPRCFEKLFFGSGTQLSVL.